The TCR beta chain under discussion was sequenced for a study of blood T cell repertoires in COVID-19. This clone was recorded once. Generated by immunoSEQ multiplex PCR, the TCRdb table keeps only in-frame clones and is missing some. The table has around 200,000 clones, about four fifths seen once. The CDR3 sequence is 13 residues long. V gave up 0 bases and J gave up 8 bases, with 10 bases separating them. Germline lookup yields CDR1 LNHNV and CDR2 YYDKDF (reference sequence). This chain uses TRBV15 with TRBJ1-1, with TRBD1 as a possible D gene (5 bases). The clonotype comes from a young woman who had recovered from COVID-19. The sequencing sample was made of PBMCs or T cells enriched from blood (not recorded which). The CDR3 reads CATSRENQGEAFF. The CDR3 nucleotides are TGTGCCACCAGCAGAGAAAATCAGGGCGAAGCTTTCTTT.